A single sample gave rise to the 30 T cell receptor beta chains below, sequenced in a study of T cell responses to AZD1222 COVID-19 vaccine. Some clones are missing from TCRdb's copy, which holds only in-frame ones; the method was immunoSEQ multiplex PCR. Of under 150,000 clones listed, 92% were seen once; the top ten hold about 1.4%. The input for sequencing was peripheral blood, taken 28 days after the second AZD1222 dose. Receptor source: an adult who received the AZD1222 COVID-19 vaccine.

The rearrangement uses TRBV6-1 and TRBJ1-2; possible D gene TRBD1, 6 bases. Trimming took off 2 bases at V and 4 bases at J, with 14 bases between the two ends. This CDR3 comprises 15 residues. CDR1 and CDR2 from the germline V gene are MNHNS and SASEGT. CDR3 sequence reads: CASSEPDSLIYGYTF. In DNA, the CDR3 is TGTGCCAGCAGTGAACCGGACAGCCTCATCTATGGCTACACCTTC.

This clone came up once. The chain carries TRBV6-6 and TRBJ2-7; TRBD1 might be the D (6 bases). From germline, CDR1 is MNHNY and CDR2 SVGAGI (reference sequence). The CDR3 is made up of 14 amino acids. The ends were cut back, 5 bases at V and 0 bases at J, with 11 bases in the middle. The CDR3 protein is CASSHVTGSYEQYF. The CDR3 DNA follows: TGTGCCAGCAGTCACGTGACAGGCTCCTACGAGCAGTACTTC.

The CDR3, as DNA: TGCGCCAGCAGCCGGTTACTTGACAGGGGGCAGGAGCAGTACTTC. Translation gives CASSRLLDRGQEQYF. V and J are TRBV5-1 and TRBJ2-7; 10 positions agree with TRBD1. V gave up 4 bases and J gave up 7 bases; unmatched junction bases: 11. Germline CDR1 SGHRS, CDR2 YFSETQ. The CDR3 covers 15 residues.

The rearrangement uses TRBV7-2 and TRBJ2-2; D is unclear. Trimming took off 8 bases at V and 8 bases at J, with 9 bases between the two ends. Germline V gene data show CDR1 as SGHTA and CDR2 as FQGNSA. CDR3 size: 11 residues. This CDR3 reads CASGMGGELFF. For the CDR3, the DNA is TGTGCCAGCGGCATGGGTGGGGAGCTGTTTTTT.

The chain employs TRBV7-8 and TRBJ1-5; D gene unclear. The CDR3 covers 13 residues. Germline assignment: CDR1 SGHVS and CDR2 FQNEAQ. The V and J ends lost 8 bases and 5 bases respectively, with 13 bases between them. The CDR3 loop is CASSPGQHQPQHF. CDR3 coding DNA: TGTGCCAGCTCCCCTGGTCAGCATCAGCCCCAGCATTTT.

The V call is TRBV28, the J call TRBJ2-5, with D perhaps TRBD1 or TRBD2 (7 bases each). This CDR3 has 15 amino acids. The germline V and J ends were trimmed by 3 bases and 7 bases, with 18 bases remaining between them. The germline CDR1 and CDR2 sequences are MDHEN and SYDVKM. CDR3 nucleotides: TGTGCCAGCAGTTTGGGAGGGGGCGGATTTCCGACCCAGTACTTC. Translation: CASSLGGGGFPTQYF.

V gene TRBV7-2 combines with J gene TRBJ1-6; the D is unclear. In germline, CDR1 is SGHTA, CDR2 FQGNSA. Trimming took 4 bases from V and 14 from J, leaving 15 bases between them. This CDR3 spans 13 amino acids. The CDR3 DNA reads TGTGCCAGCAGCTCTGACCGAGCTGGGTCCCTCCACTTT. It yields the protein CASSSDRAGSLHF.

The CDR3 sequence: CASSASTVLAEQYF. DNA of the CDR3: TGTGCCAGCAGCGCCTCGACGGTCCTCGCGGAGCAGTACTTC. The chain links TRBV14 to TRBJ2-7; D is unclear. CDR3 length equals 14 residues. Trimming cost V 5 bases and J 7 bases, with 18 bases left between them. Germline V gene data show CDR1 as SGHDN and CDR2 as FVKESK.

The V gene is TRBV19, the J gene TRBJ1-6, with D perhaps TRBD1 (6 bases). The CDR3 loop spans 15 amino acids. Germline loops: CDR1 LNHDA, CDR2 SQIVND (reference sequence). Trimming removed 3 bases from V and 7 bases from J, with 13 bases in between. In nucleotides, the CDR3 is TGTGCCAGTAGTATCAGCCGGCAGGGGAATTCACCCCTCCACTTT. Translation: CASSISRQGNSPLHF. Using reference TRBV19 and TRBJ1-6 for the parts outside the CDR3, the full variable domain is DGGITQSPKYLFRKEGQNVTLSCEQNLNHDAMYWYRQDPGQGLRLIYYSQIVNDFQKGDIAEGYSVSREKKESFPLTVTSAQKNPTAFYLCASSISRQGNSPLHFGNGTRLTVT.

The chain has TRBV4-2 and TRBJ1-2, with no clear D. Trimming took 4 bases from V and 6 from J, leaving 15 bases between them. The CDR3 loop spans 14 amino acids. Germline CDR1 is LGHNA and CDR2 is YNFKEQ. CDR3 sequence (DNA): TGTGCCAGCAGCCGAGAGTCCAGCTTAGATGGCTACACCTTC. Translating gives CASSRESSLDGYTF.

The chain uses TRBV5-1 and TRBJ1-4; D unresolved. The CDR3 runs to 15 residues. Between the trimmed V and J ends, which lost 0 bases and 7 bases, there was a span of 13 bases. Germline CDR1 SGHRS, CDR2 YFSETQ. The CDR3 reads CASSLVGGGGEKLFF. DNA for the CDR3: TGCGCCAGCAGCTTGGTTGGTGGAGGCGGTGAAAAACTGTTTTTT. The full variable domain, its missing parts supplied by reference TRBV5-1 and TRBJ1-4, is KAGVTQTPRYLIKTRGQQVTLSCSPISGHRSVSWYQQTPGQGLQFLFEYFSETQRNKGNFPGRFSGRQFSNSRSEMNVSTLELGDSALYLCASSLVGGGGEKLFFGSGTQLSVL.

This clone has a single count. The genes are TRBV28 and TRBJ1-3; D is unresolved. V was clipped by 6 bases and J by 0 bases, with 3 bases between them. CDR1 and CDR2 (germline): MDHEN, SYDVKM. This CDR3 region has 12 residues. The CDR3 spells CASRDSGNTIYF. The CDR3 DNA reads TGTGCCAGCAGAGACTCTGGAAACACCATATATTTT. Full variable domain (rest looked up from reference TRBV28 and TRBJ1-3): DVKVTQSSRYLVKRTGEKVFLECVQDMDHENMFWYRQDPGLGLRLIYFSYDVKMKEKGDIPEGYSVSREKKERFSLILESASTNQTSMYLCASRDSGNTIYFGEGSWLTVV.

The rearrangement uses TRBV3-1 (or the pseudogene TRBV3-2) and TRBJ2-2, with no clear D. Trimming took 4 bases from V and 1 from J, leaving 4 bases between them. CDR3 length: 13 amino acids. Looked up from germline, CDR1 is LGHDT and CDR2 is YNNKEL (reference sequence). The CDR3 coding sequence is TGTGCCAGCAGCCGAGAGAACACCGGGGAGCTGTTTTTT. Protein: CASSRENTGELFF.

The rearrangement links TRBV7-3 to TRBJ2-1, with 11 bases identical to TRBD1. Germline V gene data show CDR1 as SGHTA and CDR2 as FQGTGA. The CDR3 sequence is 18 residues long. V lost 1 base to trimming and J lost 4 bases; unmatched junction nucleotides: 9. The CDR3 nucleotides are TGTGCCAGCAGCTTAAGGCTAGCGGGACAGGGGGTATACAATGAGCAGTTCTTC. Its protein product is CASSLRLAGQGVYNEQFF.

The rearrangement uses TRBV27 and TRBJ2-1; 14 nucleotides align to TRBD2. The CDR3 loop spans 17 amino acids. The junction had 7 bases not matched to a gene; V was cut back by 7 bases and J by 2 bases. Germline CDR1 MNHEY, CDR2 SMNVEV (reference sequence). CDR3 amino acids: CASTGTSGSGAYNEQFF. The CDR3 DNA reads TGTGCCAGCACTGGGACTAGCGGGAGTGGGGCCTACAATGAGCAGTTCTTC.

The chain joins TRBV14 to TRBJ2-7, with 7 positions matching TRBD1. This CDR3 spans 13 amino acids. Germline V gene data show CDR1 as SGHDN and CDR2 as FVKESK. The trim removed 4 bases at V and 6 bases at J, leaving 6 bases unmatched. The DNA for the CDR3 is TGTGCCAGCAGCCCCCAGGGGGTCCGCGAGCAGTACTTC. It is translated as CASSPQGVREQYF.

This sequence joins TRBV27 and TRBJ1-5; the match to TRBD1 covers 7 bases. This CDR3 has 17 amino acids. With 2 bases clipped from V and 0 bases from J, the junction kept 7 bases outside the gene matches. Germline V gives CDR1 MNHEY, CDR2 SMNVEV (reference sequence). The CDR3 spells CASSLTGAGDSNQPQHF. The CDR3 DNA reads TGTGCCAGCAGTTTAACAGGGGCAGGGGATAGCAATCAGCCCCAGCATTTT.

The V call is TRBV9, the J call TRBJ2-3; 11 bases match TRBD2. Germline V gene lookup returns CDR1 SGDLS and CDR2 YYNGEE. V lost 0 bases and J lost 8; bases outside the gene matches: 5. The CDR3 has 15 residues. Here the CDR3 DNA reads TGTGCCAGCAGCGTAGTAGCGGGAGGGGAAGGTACGCAGTATTTT. Translated: CASSVVAGGEGTQYF.

The rearrangement uses TRBV6-5 and TRBJ1-1, with D unclear. The germline V gene has CDR1 MNHEY and CDR2 SVGAGI. This CDR3 is 12 amino acids long. Trimming left V 6 bases short and J 1 base short, with 6 bases between. The CDR3 DNA sequence: TGTGCCAGCAGAGTGTCGAACACTGAAGCTTTCTTT. It codes for CASRVSNTEAFF.

Here the CDR3 DNA reads TGTGCCAGCAGCTTGCAGGACGGCTCACCCCTCCACTTT. This translates into CASSLQDGSPLHF. This chain uses TRBV5-4 with TRBJ1-6; D unclear. Deletions cut 1 base from V and 10 bases from J, with 9 bases between. Germline lookup yields CDR1 SGHNT and CDR2 YYREEE (reference sequence). The CDR3 extends over 13 amino acids.

The rearrangement links TRBV24-1 to TRBJ1-2; 9 bases map to TRBD1. Per the germline V gene, CDR1 is KGHDR and CDR2 is SFDVKD. The CDR3 runs to 12 residues. V lost 8 bases and J lost 4; bases outside the gene matches: 1. In DNA form, the CDR3 reads TGTGCCACCAAGGACAGGGGCTATGGCTACACCTTC. Residues: CATKDRGYGYTF.

This clone was detected only a few times. The V gene is TRBV10-3, the J gene TRBJ1-2, with a weak D call TRBD1 (6 bases). Germline values: CDR1 ENHRY, CDR2 SYGVKD. CDR3 length equals 19 residues. V lost 0 bases to trimming and J lost 0 bases, with 20 bases between them. The CDR3 DNA reads TGTGCCATCAGTGAGTCGAAGAGGGGGATTGGAGAACCTAACTATGGCTACACCTTC. Its protein product is CAISESKRGIGEPNYGYTF.

V gene TRBV27 combines with J gene TRBJ1-1; no reliable D call. The CDR3 totals 13 residues. Trimming shortened V by 5 bases and J by 9 bases, and 16 bases separated the two germline ends. Germline V gene sequence: CDR1 MNHEY, CDR2 SMNVEV (reference sequence). The CDR3 region has the DNA TGTGCCAGCAGTCATAGAATCGACGTTCAAGCTTTCTTT. Its protein product is CASSHRIDVQAFF.

The genes are TRBV4-2 and TRBJ2-2; a possible D gene is TRBD1 (6 bases). The ends were cut back, 0 bases at V and 6 bases at J, with 8 bases in the middle. The CDR3 has 14 residues. The germline V gene has CDR1 LGHNA and CDR2 YNFKEQ. CDR3 DNA: TGTGCCAGCAGCCAAGATTCAGGGGCCGGGGAGCTGTTTTTT. This codes for CASSQDSGAGELFF.

V and J are TRBV6-5 and TRBJ2-1, with a weak D call TRBD2 (6 bases). This CDR3 is built from 15 residues. Germline-derived CDR1 and CDR2 are MNHEY and SVGAGI. The germline V and J ends were trimmed by 1 base and 0 bases, with 7 bases remaining between them. CDR3 protein: CASSYYGGSYNEQFF. In DNA, the CDR3 is TGTGCCAGCAGTTACTACGGGGGCTCCTACAATGAGCAGTTCTTC.

DNA of the CDR3: TGTGCCAGCAGCCAAGGGACTTCGGGTGGGGAAAAACTGTTTTTT. Residues: CASSQGTSGGEKLFF. The V gene is TRBV3-1 (or the pseudogene TRBV3-2), the J gene TRBJ1-4; D uncertain. The V end was cut by 1 base, the J end by 8 bases, with 14 bases between. This CDR3 has 15 amino acids. Germline CDR1 is LGHDT and CDR2 is YNNKEL (reference sequence).

V and J are TRBV28 and TRBJ2-1, with TRBD2 as a possible D gene (6 bases). The length of the CDR3 is 12 residues. The V gene's germline CDR1 is MDHEN and CDR2 SYDVKM. Trimming removed 6 bases at V and 8 bases at J, with 11 bases between. This CDR3 is CASSPLADEQFF. The CDR3, as DNA: TGTGCCAGCAGCCCACTAGCAGATGAGCAGTTCTTC.

This clone was picked up one time. The chain joins TRBV25-1 to TRBJ2-5; a weak D match, TRBD1 (6 bases). The V end was cut by 0 bases, the J end by 1 base, with 9 bases between. The length of the CDR3 is 15 residues. Germline values: CDR1 MGHDK, CDR2 SYGVNS. CDR3 bases: TGTGCCAGCAGTGAATATGGACAGCCCCAAGAGACCCAGTACTTC. It specifies CASSEYGQPQETQYF.

This sequence joins TRBV18 and TRBJ2-7, with D uncertain. Germline V gene sequence: CDR1 KGHSH, CDR2 LQKENI. The germline V and J ends were trimmed by 3 bases and 0 bases, with 9 bases remaining between them. CDR3 length equals 14 residues. The CDR3 is CASSPSGPSYEQYF. The CDR3 bases are TGTGCCAGCTCACCCTCCGGGCCCTCCTACGAGCAGTACTTC.

The chain is built from TRBV7-8 and TRBJ2-2; D may be TRBD1 (5 bases). Germline V CDR1 and CDR2: SGHVS, FQNEAQ. The CDR3 spans 14 residues. Deletions cut 5 bases from V and 7 bases from J, with 14 bases between. In DNA form, the CDR3 reads TGTGCCAGCAGCGCTCAAGGGGCTATCGGGGAGCTGTTTTTT. This sequence encodes CASSAQGAIGELFF.